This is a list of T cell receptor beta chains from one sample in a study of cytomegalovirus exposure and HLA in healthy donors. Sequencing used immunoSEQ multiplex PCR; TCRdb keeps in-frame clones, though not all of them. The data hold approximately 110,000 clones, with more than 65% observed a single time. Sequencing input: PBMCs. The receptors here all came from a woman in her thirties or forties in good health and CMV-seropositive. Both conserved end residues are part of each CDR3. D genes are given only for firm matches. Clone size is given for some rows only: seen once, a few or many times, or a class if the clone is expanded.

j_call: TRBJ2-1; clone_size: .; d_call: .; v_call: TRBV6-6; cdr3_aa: CASSFTYNEQFF; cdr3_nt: TGTGCCAGCAGTTTTACCTACAATGAGCAGTTCTTC
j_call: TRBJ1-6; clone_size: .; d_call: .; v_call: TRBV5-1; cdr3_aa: CASSLDEGHSPLHF; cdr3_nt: TGCGCCAGCAGCTTGGACGAGGGCCACTCACCCCTCCACTTT
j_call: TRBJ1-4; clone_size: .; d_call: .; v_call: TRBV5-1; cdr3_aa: CASSLGRVSEKLFF; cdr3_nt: TGCGCCAGCAGCTTGGGTCGGGTATCGGAAAAACTGTTTTTT
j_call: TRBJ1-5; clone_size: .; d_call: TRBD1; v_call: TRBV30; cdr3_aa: CAWSTGTAFNQPQHF; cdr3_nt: TGTGCCTGGAGTACCGGGACAGCGTTCAATCAGCCCCAGCATTTT
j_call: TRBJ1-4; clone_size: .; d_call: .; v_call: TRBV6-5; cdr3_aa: CASSLRTATNEKLFF; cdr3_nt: TGTGCCAGCAGCCTTCGCACGGCAACTAATGAAAAACTGTTTTTT
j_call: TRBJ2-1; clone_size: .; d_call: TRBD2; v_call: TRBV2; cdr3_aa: CASTPEGLAGKRLFF; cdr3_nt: TGTGCCAGCACCCCCGAGGGACTAGCGGGCAAAAGGCTGTTCTTC
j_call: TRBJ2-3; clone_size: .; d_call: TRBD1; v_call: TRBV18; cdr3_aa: CASSPGTGGDTQYF; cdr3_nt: TGTGCCAGCTCACCAGGGACAGGAGGAGATACGCAGTATTTT
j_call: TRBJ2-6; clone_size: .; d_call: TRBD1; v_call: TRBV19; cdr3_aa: CASSMQTGGYSGANVLTF; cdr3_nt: TGTGCCAGTAGTATGCAGACAGGGGGTTACTCTGGGGCCAACGTCCTGACTTTC
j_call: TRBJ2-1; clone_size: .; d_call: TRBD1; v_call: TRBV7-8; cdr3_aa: CASRERDRYNEQFF; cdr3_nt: TGTGCCAGCAGGGAACGGGACAGGTACAATGAGCAGTTCTTC
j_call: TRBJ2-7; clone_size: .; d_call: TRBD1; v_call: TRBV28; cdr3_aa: CASSSPSGGASPYEQYF; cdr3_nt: TGTGCCAGCAGTTCCCCCTCAGGGGGCGCGTCCCCCTACGAGCAGTACTTC
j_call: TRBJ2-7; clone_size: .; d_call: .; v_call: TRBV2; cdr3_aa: CASTVTGPYEQYF; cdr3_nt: TGTGCCAGCACAGTCACAGGTCCGTACGAGCAGTACTTC
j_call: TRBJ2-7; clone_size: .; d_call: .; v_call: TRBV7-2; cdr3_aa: CASSPAGAGIHEQYF; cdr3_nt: TGTGCCAGCAGCCCAGCAGGGGCAGGGATTCACGAGCAGTACTTC
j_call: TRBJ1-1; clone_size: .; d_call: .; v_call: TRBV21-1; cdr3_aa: CASSKELGGKDRRITEAFF; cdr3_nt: TGTGCCAGCAGCAAAGAATTGGGAGGGAAAGACCGGCGGATAACTGAAGCTTTCTTT
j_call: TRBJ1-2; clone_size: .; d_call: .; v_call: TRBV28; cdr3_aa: CASSLELGGGHGYTF; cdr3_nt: TGTGCCAGCAGTCTGGAACTCGGGGGGGGTCATGGCTACACCTTC
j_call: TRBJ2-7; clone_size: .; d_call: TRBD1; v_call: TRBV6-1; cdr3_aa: CASSEDRQYEQYF; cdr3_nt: TGTGCCAGCAGTGAGGACAGGCAGTACGAGCAGTACTTC
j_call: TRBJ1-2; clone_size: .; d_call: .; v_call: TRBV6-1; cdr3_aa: CASRQTNYGYTF; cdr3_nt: TGTGCCAGCAGGCAGACTAACTATGGCTACACCTTC
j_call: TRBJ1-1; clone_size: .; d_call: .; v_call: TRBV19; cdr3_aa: CASSSSIRVGSSF; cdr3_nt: TGTGCCAGTAGTAGTTCCATCCGGGTAGGTTCTTCTTTT
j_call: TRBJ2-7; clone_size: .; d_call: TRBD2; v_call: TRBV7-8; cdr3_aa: CASSLTQAPGTSVSYEQYF; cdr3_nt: TGTGCCAGCAGCCTGACTCAGGCCCCCGGGACTAGCGTTTCCTACGAGCAGTACTTC
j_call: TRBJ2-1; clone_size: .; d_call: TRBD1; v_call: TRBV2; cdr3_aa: CASSEVGQGDYNEQFF; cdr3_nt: TGTGCCAGCAGTGAAGTGGGCCAGGGGGACTACAATGAGCAGTTCTTC
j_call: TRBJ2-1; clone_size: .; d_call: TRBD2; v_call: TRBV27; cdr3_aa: CASSLSMSGSDNEQFF; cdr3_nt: TGTGCCAGCAGTTTATCGATGAGCGGGAGCGACAATGAGCAGTTCTTC
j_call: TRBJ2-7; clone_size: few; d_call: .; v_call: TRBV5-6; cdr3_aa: CASSTRDTSYEQYF; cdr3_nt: TGTGCCAGCAGCACGAGGGACACCTCCTACGAGCAGTACTTC
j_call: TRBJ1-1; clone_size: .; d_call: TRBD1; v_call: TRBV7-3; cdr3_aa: CASSLLGGNLNTEAFF; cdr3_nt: TGTGCCAGCAGCTTATTAGGGGGCAATCTGAACACTGAAGCTTTCTTT